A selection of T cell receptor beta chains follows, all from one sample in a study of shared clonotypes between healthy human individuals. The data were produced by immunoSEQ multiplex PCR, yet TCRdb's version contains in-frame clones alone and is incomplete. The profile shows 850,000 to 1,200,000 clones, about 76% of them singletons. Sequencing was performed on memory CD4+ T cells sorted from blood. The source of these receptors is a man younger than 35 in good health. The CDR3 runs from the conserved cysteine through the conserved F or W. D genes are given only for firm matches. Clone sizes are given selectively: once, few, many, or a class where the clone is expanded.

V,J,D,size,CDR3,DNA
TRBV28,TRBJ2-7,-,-,CASSPPQFDSYEQYF,TGTGCCAGCAGTCCCCCTCAGTTCGATTCCTACGAGCAGTACTTC
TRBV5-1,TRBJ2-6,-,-,CASSLDVSGANVLTF,TGCGCCAGCAGCTTGGATGTTTCTGGGGCCAACGTCCTGACTTTC
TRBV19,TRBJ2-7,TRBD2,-,CASNGSGGPTYEQYF,TGTGCCAGTAACGGTAGCGGGGGTCCCACCTACGAGCAGTACTTC
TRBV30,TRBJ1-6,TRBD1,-,CAWSPPGQNNSPLHF,TGTGCCTGGAGCCCCCCGGGACAGAATAATTCACCCCTCCACTTT
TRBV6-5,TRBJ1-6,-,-,CASSYLPSSYNSPLHF,TGTGCCAGCAGTTACCTCCCGAGCTCCTATAATTCACCCCTCCACTTT
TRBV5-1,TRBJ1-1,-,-,CASSNTGNTEAFF,TGCGCCAGCAGCAATACGGGGAACACTGAAGCTTTCTTT
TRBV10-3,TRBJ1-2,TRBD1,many,CAIQGEANYGYTF,TGTGCCATCCAGGGGGAGGCTAACTATGGCTACACCTTC
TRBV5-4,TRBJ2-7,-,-,CASSSGTRPYEQYF,TGTGCCAGCAGCTCGGGGACACGTCCCTACGAGCAGTACTTC
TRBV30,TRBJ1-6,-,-,CAWSVWQVWPNSPLHF,TGTGCCTGGAGTGTTTGGCAGGTTTGGCCCAATTCACCCCTCCACTTT
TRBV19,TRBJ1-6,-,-,CASSIGGTDSPLHF,TGTGCCAGTAGTATCGGGGGGACGGATTCACCCCTCCACTTT
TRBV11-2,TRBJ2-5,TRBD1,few,CASSVIGTGRGETQYF,TGTGCCAGCAGCGTAATCGGGACAGGGCGAGGAGAGACCCAGTACTTC
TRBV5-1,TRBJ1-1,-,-,CASSLGWNTEAFF,TGCGCCAGCAGCCTGGGTTGGAACACTGAAGCTTTCTTT
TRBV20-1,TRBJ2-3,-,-,CSAPGVTTQYF,TGCAGTGCCCCAGGGGTAACTACGCAGTATTTT
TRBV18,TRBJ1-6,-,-,CASSGPEGTNSPLHF,TGTGCCAGCTCGGGACCAGAGGGGACTAATTCACCCCTCCACTTT
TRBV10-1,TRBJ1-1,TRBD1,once,CASSESREEGARTEAFF,TGCGCCAGCAGTGAGTCGAGGGAGGAGGGGGCGCGCACTGAAGCTTTCTTT
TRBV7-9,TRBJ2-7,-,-,CASSLGWDPSYEQYF,TGTGCCAGCAGCTTAGGTTGGGACCCCTCCTACGAGCAGTACTTC
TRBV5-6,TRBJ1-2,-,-,CASSGGQTTYGYTF,TGTGCCAGCAGCGGTGGACAAACTACCTATGGCTACACCTTC
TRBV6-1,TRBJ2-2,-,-,CASSEVSFTGELFF,TGTGCCAGCAGTGAAGTGTCCTTCACCGGGGAGCTGTTTTTT
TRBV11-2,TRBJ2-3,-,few,CASSSIGITDTQYF,TGTGCCAGCAGCTCCATCGGGATCACAGATACGCAGTATTTT
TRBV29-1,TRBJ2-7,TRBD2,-,CSVAGGRKYEQYF,TGCAGCGTTGCTGGCGGGAGGAAGTACGAGCAGTACTTC
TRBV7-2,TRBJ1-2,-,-,CASSPLRQIHGYTF,TGTGCCAGCAGCCCCCTGCGACAAATTCATGGCTACACCTTC
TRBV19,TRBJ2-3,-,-,CASSMGGGNTDTQYF,TGTGCCAGTAGTATGGGCGGGGGCAACACAGATACGCAGTATTTT
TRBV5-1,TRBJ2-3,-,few,CASSLMIPRGTDTQYF,TGCGCCAGCAGCTTAATGATCCCCAGGGGTACAGATACGCAGTATTTT
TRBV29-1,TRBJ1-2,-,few,CSVEDGSYTAAYGYTF,TGCAGCGTTGAAGACGGGTCGTATACAGCAGCATATGGCTACACCTTC
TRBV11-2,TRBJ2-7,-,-,CASSLTVHSSYEQYF,TGTGCCAGCAGCCTGACTGTACATAGCTCCTACGAGCAGTACTTC
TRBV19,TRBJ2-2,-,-,CASSIAPRSTGELFF,TGTGCCAGTAGTATAGCCCCCAGGTCCACCGGGGAGCTGTTTTTT
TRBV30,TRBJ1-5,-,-,CAWRSGSGYGRPQHF,TGTGCCTGGAGGTCCGGGAGCGGGTATGGAAGGCCCCAGCATTTT
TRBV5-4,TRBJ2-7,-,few,CASSLGPNYEQYF,TGTGCCAGCAGCTTGGGGCCGAACTACGAGCAGTACTTC
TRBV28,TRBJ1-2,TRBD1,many,CASRPPGTGVGGYTF,TGTGCCAGTCGACCGCCAGGGACAGGGGTTGGAGGCTACACCTTC
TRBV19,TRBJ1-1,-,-,CASTTGGGPMNTEAFF,TGTGCCAGTACTACCGGCGGGGGGCCGATGAACACTGAAGCTTTCTTT
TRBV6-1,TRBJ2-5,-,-,CATYLAIEETQYF,TGTGCCACGTACCTAGCCATAGAAGAGACCCAGTACTTC
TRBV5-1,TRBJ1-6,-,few,CASSSGTQSPLHF,TGCGCCAGCAGCTCCGGGACACAATCACCCCTCCACTTT
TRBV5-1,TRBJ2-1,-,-,CASSLIKGLSVLEQFF,TGCGCCAGCAGCTTGATTAAGGGCCTAAGTGTGTTGGAGCAGTTCTTC
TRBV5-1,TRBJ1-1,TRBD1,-,CASSLETGRTEAFF,TGCGCCAGCAGCTTGGAGACAGGGAGGACTGAAGCTTTCTTT
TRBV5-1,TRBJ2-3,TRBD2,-,CASSPGGATDTQYF,TGCGCCAGCAGCCCCGGGGGGGCAACAGATACGCAGTATTTT
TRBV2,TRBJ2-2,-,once,CASRSPEGQSVGELFF,TGTGCCAGCAGGTCACCTGAGGGGCAGTCCGTCGGGGAGCTGTTTTTT
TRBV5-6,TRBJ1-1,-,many,CASSFGQRTTFF,TGTGCCAGCAGCTTCGGACAGCGAACTACTTTCTTT
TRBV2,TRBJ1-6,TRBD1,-,CASRANDRVQLYNSPLHF,TGTGCCAGCAGAGCGAACGACAGGGTCCAACTCTATAATTCACCCCTCCACTTT
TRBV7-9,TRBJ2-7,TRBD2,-,CASSSTSGIYEQYF,TGTGCCAGCAGCTCGACTAGCGGGATCTACGAGCAGTACTTC
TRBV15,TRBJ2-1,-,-,CATSREPGATYNEQFF,TGTGCCACCAGCAGAGAACCGGGGGCGACCTACAATGAGCAGTTCTTC
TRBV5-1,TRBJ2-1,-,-,CASSLLGSQQFF,TGCGCCAGCAGCTTGTTGGGCAGTCAGCAGTTCTTC